This TCR beta chain is from a study of blood T cell repertoires in COVID-19. Sequencing was performed with immunoSEQ multiplex PCR; in TCRdb, only in-frame clones are kept and a portion is missing. The table records some 350,000 clones, about nine tenths of them present only once. The germline CDR1 and CDR2 sequences are KGHDR and SFDVKD. CDR3 length: 16 amino acids. The trim removed 7 bases at V and 3 bases at J, leaving 9 bases unmatched. This clone was observed a single time. The sequence was obtained from a woman in her 70s with COVID-19, enrolled during active disease. Sequencing used peripheral blood. The J gene is TRBJ2-1, the V gene TRBV24-1; 9 bases agree with TRBD2. CDR3 in DNA: TGTGCCACCAGATCGTCGCTAGCGGGACTCTACAATGAGCAGTTCTTC. The encoded protein is CATRSSLAGLYNEQFF.